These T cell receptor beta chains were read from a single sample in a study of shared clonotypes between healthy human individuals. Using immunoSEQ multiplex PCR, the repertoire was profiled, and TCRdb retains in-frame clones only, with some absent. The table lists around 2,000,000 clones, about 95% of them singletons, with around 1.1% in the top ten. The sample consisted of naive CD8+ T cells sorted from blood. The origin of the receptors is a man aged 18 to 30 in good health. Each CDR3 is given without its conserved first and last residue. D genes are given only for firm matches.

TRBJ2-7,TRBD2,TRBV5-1,ASSPVGGADYEQY
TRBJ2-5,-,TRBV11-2,ASSWSAGLLQETQY
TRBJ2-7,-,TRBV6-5,ASGQSYEQY
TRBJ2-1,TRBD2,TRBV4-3,ASSQRLAGASHEQF
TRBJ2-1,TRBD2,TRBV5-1,ASSWGSGSFNEQF
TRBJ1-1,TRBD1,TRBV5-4,ASRQGDVTEAF
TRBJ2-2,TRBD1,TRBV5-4,ASTTGQGNTGELF
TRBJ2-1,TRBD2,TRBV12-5,ASGSIAGAYNEQF
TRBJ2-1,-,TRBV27,ASSKQGNKLYNEQF
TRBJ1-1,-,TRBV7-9,ASSLTQGGTEAF
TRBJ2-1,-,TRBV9,ASSVGAREQF
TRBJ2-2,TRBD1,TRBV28,ASSPDRGDDTGELF
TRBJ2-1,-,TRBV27,ASSLRGADNEQF
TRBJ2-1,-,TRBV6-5,ASSYGEASPSF
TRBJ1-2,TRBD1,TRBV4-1,ASSQDLNRGGGYT
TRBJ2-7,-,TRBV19,ASSIGGTYEQY
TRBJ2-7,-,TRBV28,ASSLMRGDEQY
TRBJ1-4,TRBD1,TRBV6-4,ASTFGTGADNEKLF
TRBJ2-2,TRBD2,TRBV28,ASRPRTSGNTGELF
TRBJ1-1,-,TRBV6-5,ASSPVTEAF
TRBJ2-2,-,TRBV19,ASSIGRGPDTGELF
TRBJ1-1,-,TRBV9,ASSVDGEGMNTEAF
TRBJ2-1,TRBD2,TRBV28,ASSPPSGRTTYNEQF
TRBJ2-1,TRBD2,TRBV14,ASSLILAGVVEQF
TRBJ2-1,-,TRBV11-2,ASSLDPMGAGEQF
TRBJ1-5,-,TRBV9,ASSVDSLEPQH
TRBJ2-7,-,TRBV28,ASSLTGPRDEQY